These T cell receptor beta chains were read from a single sample in a study of T-cell reconstitution after alpha-beta-depleted transplantation in children. TCRdb independently ran MiXCR on the PCR reads; one entry per CDR3 protein. The repertoire includes fewer than 700,000 distinct CDR3 sequences, 10% to 15% of them detected once, and around 2.2% sits in the top ten. Here the sequenced sample was PBMCs, mostly from graft donor cells, taken 360 days after TCRalphabeta/CD19-depleted stem cell transplant. These receptors were taken from a male patient aged 10-17 years who had a stem cell transplant for acute myeloid leukemia, so the T cells may come from the graft donor. Both conserved end residues are part of each CDR3. Fields, in order: clone size, V gene, J gene, D gene, CDR3 protein, CDR3 DNA. A D gene is named only where the DNA matches it firmly. Clone size appears in some rows only: once, few, many, or a class for an expanded clone.

many	TRBV29-1	TRBJ1-1	-	CSVLFRTLNTEAFF	TGCAGCGTCCTGTTTAGGACACTGAACACTGAAGCTTTCTTT
-	TRBV20-1	TRBJ1-1	TRBD1	CSASDPGTGDTEAFF	TGCAGTGCTAGCGATCCGGGAACAGGGGACACTGAAGCTTTCTTT
few	TRBV10-3	TRBJ2-3	-	CAIRFEESRHADTQYF	TGTGCCATCAGGTTTGAGGAGTCAAGACACGCAGATACGCAGTATTTT
-	TRBV29-1	TRBJ1-4	-	CSVVGRANEKLFF	TGCAGCGTTGTGGGCAGGGCCAATGAAAAACTGTTTTTT
few	TRBV2	TRBJ2-3	-	CASDYNNSGPGLFTDTQYF	TGTGCCAGCGACTATAATAATTCGGGACCGGGACTGTTCACAGATACGCAGTATTTT
-	TRBV20-1	TRBJ1-5	-	CSARGPGLHSNQPQHF	TGCAGTGCTAGAGGTCCGGGCCTCCACAGCAATCAGCCCCAGCATTTT
few	TRBV7-2	TRBJ2-1	TRBD2	CASSFLLAVYNEQFF	TGTGCCAGCAGCTTTCTACTAGCGGTCTACAATGAGCAGTTCTTC
few	TRBV19	TRBJ1-2	-	CASSTDPRANYGYTF	TGTGCCAGTAGTACGGACCCTCGAGCTAACTATGGCTACACCTTC
-	TRBV19	TRBJ1-3	TRBD1	CASIFTGDGNTIYF	TGTGCCAGTATCTTCACAGGGGACGGAAACACCATATATTTT
-	TRBV7-9	TRBJ2-2	-	CASSLAVGTGELFF	TGTGCCAGCAGCTTAGCAGTGGGAACCGGGGAGCTGTTTTTT
few	TRBV9	TRBJ2-3	-	CASSVLDSLVADTQYF	TGTGCCAGCAGCGTCCTGGACAGCCTAGTAGCCGATACGCAGTATTTT
-	TRBV12-3/TRBV12-4	TRBJ2-2	-	CASTNSGTAAGELFF	TGTGCCAGCACCAATTCGGGGACGGCGGCCGGGGAGCTGTTTTTT
few	TRBV5-1	TRBJ2-3	TRBD2	CASSFSGGTSTDTQYF	TGCGCCAGCAGCTTTAGCGGGGGAACTAGCACAGATACGCAGTATTTT
-	TRBV20-1	TRBJ1-1	-	CSAREEGGHGAFF	TGCAGTGCTAGGGAAGAGGGGGGGCATGGAGCTTTCTTT
few	TRBV7-8	TRBJ1-5	-	CASSFLQGANQPQHF	TGTGCCAGCAGCTTCCTACAGGGAGCAAATCAGCCCCAGCATTTT
-	TRBV7-8	TRBJ2-1	-	CAFAESSYNEQFF	TGTGCCTTCGCGGAAAGCTCCTACAATGAGCAGTTCTTC